The clone carrying this T cell receptor beta chain was observed once. Its cognate antigen is unknown. Assay used: immunoSEQ multiplex PCR; TCRdb lists only in-frame clones, some missing. The sample has roughly 130,000 clones, about four fifths seen once. The record originates from a study of a mutant IDH1 vaccine in newly diagnosed glioma. Study details: There were eight vaccinations for patients, given in weeks 1, 3, 5, 7, 11, 15, 19 and 23. Patients began vaccination 4-6 weeks after radiotherapy alone, or with temozolomide cycles. Patients arrived already treated with radiotherapy, temozolomide, or both, most having had both. Study-wide points: 80% to 95% of patients showed vaccine-induced immune responses across multiple MHC alleles.

The sample's time point: week 11, during vaccination. In every dose of vaccine, 300 ug of mutant IDH1 20-mer peptide was given alongside topical imiquimod. This CDR3 comprises 13 residues. V was trimmed by 4 bases and J by 5 bases, leaving 8 bases between them. Germline V gives CDR1 MDHEN, CDR2 SYDVKM. J is TRBJ1-4 and V is TRBV28; D is uncertain. The specimen comprised PBMCs, sampled from a glioma patient whose treatment included an IDH1 peptide vaccine. The receptor was isolated from a man aged 40-55 years with glioma. The CDR3 loop reads CASSWNLNEKLFF. The CDR3 DNA sequence: TGTGCCAGCAGTTGGAACCTGAATGAAAAACTGTTTTTT.